The 19 T cell receptor beta chains below come from one sample, sequenced in a study of blood T cell repertoires in COVID-19. This table comes from immunoSEQ multiplex PCR, and its TCRdb copy is limited to in-frame clones, with some not included. Of a few hundred thousand clones listed, about 80% are singletons. Input material: peripheral blood. The receptor set was obtained from an elderly man with acute or convalescent COVID-19.

The CDR3: CASTPGSGQIYEQYF. The DNA of the CDR3 is TGTGCCAGCACCCCTGGGTCGGGACAAATATACGAGCAGTACTTC. J is TRBJ2-7 and V is TRBV3-1 (or the pseudogene TRBV3-2); possible D gene TRBD1, 6 bases. With 7 bases removed from V and 4 bases from J, the gap between germline ends came to 20 bases. This CDR3 region has 15 residues. CDR1 and CDR2 from the germline V gene are LGHDT and YNNKEL (reference sequence).

Worth noting for this clone: The same CDR3 can be traced to other DNA sequences in this sample. This chain uses TRBV10-3 with TRBJ1-1, with a possible D match to TRBD1 (6 bases). The V gene's germline CDR1 is ENHRY and CDR2 SYGVKD. CDR3 length: 13 residues. V lost 8 bases and J 1 base, leaving 11 bases between the germline ends. The CDR3 here is CAISGRGNTEAFF. CDR3 sequence (DNA): TGTGCCATCTCTGGCAGGGGGAACACTGAAGCTTTCTTT.

The table lists this clone with a count of one. The chain is built from TRBV4-2 and TRBJ1-4; tentatively, D is TRBD1 (5 bases). Trimming removed 1 base from V and 3 bases from J, with 9 bases in between. Germline V gives CDR1 LGHNA, CDR2 YNFKEQ. The CDR3 spans 15 residues. CDR3 sequence: CASSQGAGPNEKLFF. CDR3 nucleotides: TGTGCCAGCAGCCAAGGGGCAGGGCCTAATGAAAAACTGTTTTTT.

J is TRBJ2-7 and V is TRBV18; D gene ambiguous. CDR3 length equals 13 residues. V was cut by 4 bases and J by 2 bases, with 9 bases left in between. The germline gives CDR1 KGHSH, CDR2 LQKENI. The CDR3 coding sequence is TGTGCCAGCTCACTTAGTGCGGCCTACGAGCAGTACTTC. It codes for CASSLSAAYEQYF.

The V call is TRBV5-6, the J call TRBJ2-7; tentative D call: TRBD1 (5 bases). The germline gives CDR1 SGHDT, CDR2 YYEEEE. The CDR3 consists of 17 residues. V was shortened by 6 bases and J by 6 bases, with 28 bases between the two germline ends. As DNA, the CDR3 is TGTGCCAGCACCGACCTGGGGATTGGCAGGGTAGATTTCGAGCAGTACTTC. Residues: CASTDLGIGRVDFEQYF.

The chain joins TRBV3-1 (or the pseudogene TRBV3-2) to TRBJ2-2, with 8 bases matching TRBD2. After removal of 2 bases from V and 5 bases from J, the junction contained 7 bases not matched to a gene. The CDR3 has 16 residues. Per the germline V gene, CDR1 is LGHDT and CDR2 is YNNKEL (reference sequence). The CDR3, as DNA: TGTGCCAGCAGCCAAAGGCGGGGGGAGATAACCGGGGAGCTGTTTTTT. This gives the protein CASSQRRGEITGELFF.

The chain recombines TRBV18 with TRBJ1-1; tentatively, D is TRBD1 (6 bases). From germline, CDR1 is KGHSH and CDR2 LQKENI. This CDR3 is built from 16 residues. Trimming pared 4 bases from V and 0 bases from J, leaving 15 bases between. CDR3 region: CASSRVSGQMNTEAFF. The CDR3 DNA reads as TGTGCCAGCTCACGTGTCTCCGGACAGATGAACACTGAAGCTTTCTTT.

This clone has just a few counts. The V and J genes are TRBV20-1 and TRBJ2-7, with 9 bases that match TRBD2. The CDR3 runs 15 residues. V was clipped by 3 bases and J by 3 bases; unmatched bases: 9. Germline V gives CDR1 DFQATT, CDR2 SNEGSKA (reference sequence). The CDR3 reads CSASASGRLYYEQYF. CDR3 DNA: TGCAGTGCTAGTGCAAGCGGGAGGCTATACTACGAGCAGTACTTC.

The chain is built from TRBV19 and TRBJ1-5; no clear D. Germline V gene lookup returns CDR1 LNHDA and CDR2 SQIVND (reference sequence). The CDR3 totals 18 residues. V shed 4 bases and J shed 1 base, with 20 bases lying between them. The CDR3 protein is CASSRDGRHMESNQPQHF. As DNA, the CDR3 is TGTGCCAGTAGTAGAGACGGTCGACATATGGAAAGCAATCAGCCCCAGCATTTT.

The chain couples TRBV3-1 (or the pseudogene TRBV3-2) to TRBJ1-6, with TRBD1 matching 9 bases. V gave up 5 bases and J gave up 7 bases; unmatched junction bases: 6. This CDR3 has 15 amino acids. Germline-derived CDR1 and CDR2 are LGHDT and YNNKEL (reference sequence). CDR3: CASSSTGGRNSPLHF. The CDR3 bases are TGTGCCAGCAGCTCGACAGGGGGTAGAAATTCACCCCTCCACTTT.

This chain connects TRBV5-1 to TRBJ1-6, with D uncertain. Germline lookup yields CDR1 SGHRS and CDR2 YFSETQ. The V gene lost 4 bases and the J gene lost 5 bases, with 13 bases spanning the gap. The CDR3 is 15 amino acids. CDR3 sequence: CASSLQTGDNSPLHF. CDR3 in DNA: TGCGCCAGCAGCCTCCAGACCGGAGATAATTCACCCCTCCACTTT. Using reference TRBV5-1 and TRBJ1-6 for the parts outside the CDR3, the full variable domain is KAGVTQTPRYLIKTRGQQVTLSCSPISGHRSVSWYQQTPGQGLQFLFEYFSETQRNKGNFPGRFSGRQFSNSRSEMNVSTLELGDSALYLCASSLQTGDNSPLHFGNGTRLTVT.

CDR3 sequence reads: CASTRGGAKNEQYF. The CDR3, as DNA: TGTGCCAGCACCCGGGGGGGGGCGAAAAACGAGCAGTACTTC. The V call is TRBV7-2, the J call TRBJ2-7; 8 positions agree with TRBD2. The CDR3 loop spans 14 amino acids. CDR1 SGHTA and CDR2 FQGNSA come from the germline V gene. After removal of 7 bases from V and 5 bases from J, the junction contained 10 bases not matched to a gene.

This clone came up once. The chain couples TRBV6-6 to TRBJ2-1; TRBD2 aligns across 7 bases. The CDR3 covers 18 residues. Germline lookup yields CDR1 MNHNY and CDR2 SVGAGI (reference sequence). The V gene end was trimmed by 5 bases and the J gene end by 7 bases; junction bases not matched to a gene: 20. The CDR3, as DNA: TGTGCCAGCAGTCCAAGACTAGCCCTCCACACTGTCCCAAATGAGCAGTTCTTC. Amino acid sequence: CASSPRLALHTVPNEQFF.

V usage is TRBV11-2 and J usage is TRBJ2-5, with D perhaps TRBD2 (6 bases). Trimming pared 5 bases from V and 5 bases from J, leaving 15 bases between. The germline V gene has CDR1 SGHAT and CDR2 FQNNGV. The length of the CDR3 is 14 residues. CDR3 loop: CASSRYTGGETQYF. The CDR3, as DNA: TGTGCCAGCAGCCGGTATACTGGGGGGGAGACCCAGTACTTC.

This clone was seen a handful of times. The CDR3 spells CASSPLIATNEKLFF. For the CDR3, the DNA is TGTGCCAGCAGCCCACTAATTGCAACTAATGAAAAACTGTTTTTT. The J gene is TRBJ1-4, the V gene TRBV3-1 (or the pseudogene TRBV3-2); D remains unclear. This CDR3 contains 15 residues. Per germline, CDR1 LGHDT and CDR2 YNNKEL (reference sequence). V dropped 4 bases and J dropped 0 bases, with 9 bases sitting between them.

The rearrangement links TRBV9 to TRBJ1-2; D is undetermined. The V end lost 6 bases, the J end lost 8 bases, and 14 bases lay between the germline ends. The CDR3 consists of 12 residues. The germline V gene encodes CDR1 SGDLS and CDR2 YYNGEE. This chain's CDR3 is CASNPLGVGYTF. CDR3 sequence (DNA): TGTGCCAGCAACCCCCTGGGAGTGGGCTACACCTTC.

V and J are TRBV6-5 and TRBJ2-1; D is possibly TRBD1 (6 bases). Germline CDR1 is MNHEY and CDR2 is SVGAGI. V shed 6 bases and J shed 15 bases, with 21 bases lying between them. There are 13 residues in the CDR3. CDR3 DNA sequence: TGTGCCAGCAGCAGGTTTCAGGGGATCGAGACGTTCTTC. It specifies CASSRFQGIETFF.

The chain is built from TRBV30 and TRBJ1-6; 7 nucleotides line up with TRBD1. Trimming at V came to 0 bases and at J to 7 bases, leaving 9 bases not matched to a gene. Per germline, CDR1 GTSNPN and CDR2 SVGIG (reference sequence). The CDR3 runs to 16 residues. CDR3 nucleotides: TGTGCCTGGAGTGTAAAACGGGGGACAGCCAATTCACCCCTCCACTTT. Protein sequence: CAWSVKRGTANSPLHF.

The chain uses TRBV5-1 and TRBJ2-5; TRBD1 matches at 8 bases. Germline V CDR1 and CDR2: SGHRS, YFSETQ. V shed 0 bases and J 3 bases; nucleotides not matched to a gene: 7. This CDR3 has 16 residues. CDR3 nucleotides: TGCGCCAGCAGCTTGGAGGGCAGGGGGCGAGAAGAGACCCAGTACTTC. The encoded protein is CASSLEGRGREETQYF.